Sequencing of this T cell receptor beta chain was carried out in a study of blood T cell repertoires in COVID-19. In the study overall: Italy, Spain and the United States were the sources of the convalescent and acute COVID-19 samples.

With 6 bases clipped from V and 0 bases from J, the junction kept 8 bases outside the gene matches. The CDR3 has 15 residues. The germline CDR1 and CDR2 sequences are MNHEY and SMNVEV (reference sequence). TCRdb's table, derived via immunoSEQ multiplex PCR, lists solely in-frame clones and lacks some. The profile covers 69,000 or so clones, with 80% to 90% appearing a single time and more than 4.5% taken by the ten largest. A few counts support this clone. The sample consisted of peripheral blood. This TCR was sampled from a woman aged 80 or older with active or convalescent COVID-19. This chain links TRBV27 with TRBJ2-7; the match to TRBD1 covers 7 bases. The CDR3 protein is CASRSYRGSSYEQYF. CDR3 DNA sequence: TGTGCCAGCAGATCTTACAGGGGCAGCTCCTACGAGCAGTACTTC.